A selection of T cell receptor beta chains follows, all from one sample in a study of radiotherapy plus CTLA-4 blockade in lung cancer. Assay used: immunoSEQ multiplex PCR; TCRdb lists only in-frame clones, some missing. The table lists tens of thousands of clones, approximately 86% of them singletons, with over 0.75% in the top ten. Source: peripheral blood, taken from a patient treated with radiotherapy plus ipilimumab. The receptors stem from a human donor with non-small cell lung cancer who had stable disease on radiotherapy plus ipilimumab. CDR3s include the opening cysteine and the closing phenylalanine or tryptophan. A D gene is named only where the DNA matches it firmly. A clone size is listed for some rows: how often the clone was seen (once, few, many), or a class if it is expanded.

j_gene: TRBJ2-3
len: 15
v_gene: TRBV5-1
d_gene: .
abundance: .
CDR3nt: TGCGCCAGCAGCCCCCTAGGGGCCGGGACAGATACGCAGTATTTT
CDR3aa: CASSPLGAGTDTQYF

j_gene: TRBJ1-5
len: 14
v_gene: TRBV2
d_gene: TRBD1
abundance: .
CDR3nt: TGTGCCAGCAGTCCGGACAGGGGAAGGCAGCCCCAGCATTTT
CDR3aa: CASSPDRGRQPQHF

j_gene: TRBJ2-7
len: 13
v_gene: TRBV10-3
d_gene: TRBD1
abundance: few
CDR3nt: TGTGCCATCAGGGACAGGGTCTCCTACGAGCAGTACTTC
CDR3aa: CAIRDRVSYEQYF

j_gene: TRBJ2-6
len: 15
v_gene: TRBV6-1
d_gene: .
abundance: once
CDR3nt: TGTGCCAGCAGTGAAGGGAGCTCTGGGGCCAACGTCCTGACTTTC
CDR3aa: CASSEGSSGANVLTF

j_gene: TRBJ1-2
len: 15
v_gene: TRBV10-3
d_gene: .
abundance: .
CDR3nt: TGTGCCATCAAAGGTTCAGGGGCGCGTGACTATGGCTACACCTTC
CDR3aa: CAIKGSGARDYGYTF

j_gene: TRBJ2-3
len: 14
v_gene: TRBV10-3
d_gene: .
abundance: .
CDR3nt: TGTGCCATCAGTGAGGACGGGATAACAGATACGCAGTATTTT
CDR3aa: CAISEDGITDTQYF

j_gene: TRBJ2-7
len: 13
v_gene: TRBV6-5
d_gene: .
abundance: .
CDR3nt: TGTGCCAGCCAACGACTTGACTCCTACGAGCAGTACTTC
CDR3aa: CASQRLDSYEQYF

j_gene: TRBJ1-2
len: 15
v_gene: TRBV27
d_gene: .
abundance: .
CDR3nt: TGTGCCAGCAGTATGGGGTCCACTCTTAACTATGGCTACACCTTC
CDR3aa: CASSMGSTLNYGYTF

j_gene: TRBJ2-3
len: 15
v_gene: TRBV18
d_gene: TRBD1
abundance: once
CDR3nt: TGTGCCAGTTTCCTCCGGGACAGGGATCCAGATACGCAGTATTTT
CDR3aa: CASFLRDRDPDTQYF

j_gene: TRBJ1-5
len: 14
v_gene: TRBV19
d_gene: .
abundance: .
CDR3nt: TGTGCCAGTAGTCGGGGGCTTAGCAATCAGCCCCAGCATTTT
CDR3aa: CASSRGLSNQPQHF

j_gene: TRBJ2-2
len: 13
v_gene: TRBV27
d_gene: .
abundance: .
CDR3nt: TGTGCCAGCAGTTTGGGGAAGACCGGGGAGCTGTTTTTT
CDR3aa: CASSLGKTGELFF

j_gene: TRBJ1-2
len: 14
v_gene: TRBV7-9
d_gene: TRBD1
abundance: .
CDR3nt: TGTGCCAGCAATGGACAGGGGGCTGGCTATGGCTACACCTTC
CDR3aa: CASNGQGAGYGYTF

j_gene: TRBJ1-2
len: 11
v_gene: TRBV19
d_gene: .
abundance: few
CDR3nt: TGTGCCAGTAGGACCACGGGAGGCTACACCTTC
CDR3aa: CASRTTGGYTF

j_gene: TRBJ1-1
len: 13
v_gene: TRBV7-2
d_gene: .
abundance: .
CDR3nt: TGTGCCAGCTATTACCCGAGGTACACTGAAGCTTTCTTT
CDR3aa: CASYYPRYTEAFF

j_gene: TRBJ1-1
len: 14
v_gene: TRBV10-3
d_gene: .
abundance: .
CDR3nt: TGTGCCATAGATGATACCGAGGGGAGCACTGAAGCTTTCTTT
CDR3aa: CAIDDTEGSTEAFF

j_gene: TRBJ1-2
len: 14
v_gene: TRBV4-1
d_gene: .
abundance: .
CDR3nt: TGCGCCAGCAGCCTCCAGCAGGGGAACTATGGCTACACCTTC
CDR3aa: CASSLQQGNYGYTF

j_gene: TRBJ2-3
len: 16
v_gene: TRBV19
d_gene: .
abundance: .
CDR3nt: TGTGCCAGTAGTATGTACGTTCAGGGAAACACAGATACGCAGTATTTT
CDR3aa: CASSMYVQGNTDTQYF

j_gene: TRBJ2-3
len: 13
v_gene: TRBV7-2
d_gene: .
abundance: once
CDR3nt: TGTGCCAGCAGCTTAGCGCGGAGTAGGACGCAGTATTTT
CDR3aa: CASSLARSRTQYF

j_gene: TRBJ1-3
len: 14
v_gene: TRBV28
d_gene: .
abundance: .
CDR3nt: TGTGCCAGCAGTTCCAGGAGCTCTGGAAACACCATATATTTT
CDR3aa: CASSSRSSGNTIYF

j_gene: TRBJ2-3
len: 14
v_gene: TRBV10-2
d_gene: .
abundance: .
CDR3nt: TGCGCCAGCAGTGAGTCCAAAGGGGCAGATACGCAGTATTTT
CDR3aa: CASSESKGADTQYF

j_gene: TRBJ2-7
len: 16
v_gene: TRBV9
d_gene: TRBD2
abundance: .
CDR3nt: TGTGCCAGCAGCTCACGGGCGGGGGTAGGTGAAAACGAGCAGTACTTC
CDR3aa: CASSSRAGVGENEQYF

j_gene: TRBJ2-2
len: 16
v_gene: TRBV27
d_gene: TRBD2
abundance: .
CDR3nt: TGTGCCAGCAGCCGGACTAGCGGACCGAACACCGGGGAGCTGTTTTTT
CDR3aa: CASSRTSGPNTGELFF

j_gene: TRBJ1-1
len: 14
v_gene: TRBV18
d_gene: .
abundance: .
CDR3nt: TGTGCCAGCTCACCCCTGGGACAGAACACTGAAGCTTTCTTT
CDR3aa: CASSPLGQNTEAFF

j_gene: TRBJ2-2
len: 14
v_gene: TRBV7-6
d_gene: .
abundance: .
CDR3nt: TGTGCCAGCAGCTTATCGGTCATCACCGGGGAGCTGTTTTTT
CDR3aa: CASSLSVITGELFF

j_gene: TRBJ2-7
len: 13
v_gene: TRBV7-8
d_gene: .
abundance: .
CDR3nt: TGTGCCAGCAGCCAGGCTATTTCCTACGAGCAGTACTTC
CDR3aa: CASSQAISYEQYF

j_gene: TRBJ1-6
len: 14
v_gene: TRBV9
d_gene: .
abundance: .
CDR3nt: TGTGCCAGCAGCGTAGGTGGGGAAAAGTCACCCCTCCACTTT
CDR3aa: CASSVGGEKSPLHF

j_gene: TRBJ2-5
len: 15
v_gene: TRBV4-2
d_gene: TRBD2
abundance: once
CDR3nt: TGTGCCAGCAGCCCAGGGAGGGAAGCGGGAGAGACCCAGTACTTC
CDR3aa: CASSPGREAGETQYF

j_gene: TRBJ2-1
len: 17
v_gene: TRBV7-3
d_gene: TRBD2
abundance: .
CDR3nt: TGTGCCAGCAGCTTAAAGGGCGGACTAGACGGGATCAATGAGCAGTTCTTC
CDR3aa: CASSLKGGLDGINEQFF

j_gene: TRBJ1-1
len: 16
v_gene: TRBV9
d_gene: .
abundance: .
CDR3nt: TGTGCCAGCAGCGCAGGGGCTGGGGGCCCGAACACTGAAGCTTTCTTT
CDR3aa: CASSAGAGGPNTEAFF

j_gene: TRBJ2-3
len: 14
v_gene: TRBV7-3
d_gene: TRBD2
abundance: .
CDR3nt: TGTGCCAGCAGCTCCAGCGGGGGGACAGATACGCAGTATTTT
CDR3aa: CASSSSGGTDTQYF

j_gene: TRBJ2-3
len: 13
v_gene: TRBV30
d_gene: .
abundance: .
CDR3nt: TGTGCCTGGATCAAAATCGGGACAGATACGCAGTATTTT
CDR3aa: CAWIKIGTDTQYF

j_gene: TRBJ1-1
len: 15
v_gene: TRBV18
d_gene: .
abundance: .
CDR3nt: TGTGCCAGCTCACCACCCCCTTTGGATTTTACAGAAGCTTTCTTT
CDR3aa: CASSPPPLDFTEAFF

j_gene: TRBJ2-7
len: 15
v_gene: TRBV28
d_gene: .
abundance: once
CDR3nt: TGTGCCAGCAGTTCCCTAGGGACACCTTCCTACGAGCAGTACTTC
CDR3aa: CASSSLGTPSYEQYF

j_gene: TRBJ1-4
len: 14
v_gene: TRBV5-1
d_gene: .
abundance: .
CDR3nt: TGCGCCAGCAGCTTGGAGAGGGGTGGAGAAAAACTGTTTTTT
CDR3aa: CASSLERGGEKLFF

j_gene: TRBJ1-2
len: 12
v_gene: TRBV28
d_gene: .
abundance: .
CDR3nt: TGTGCCAGTGAGACGGGTAACTATGGCTACACCTTC
CDR3aa: CASETGNYGYTF

j_gene: TRBJ2-1
len: 15
v_gene: TRBV10-1
d_gene: .
abundance: .
CDR3nt: TGCGCCAGCAGTGATCCTAGCTTTACCTACAATGAGCAGTTCTTC
CDR3aa: CASSDPSFTYNEQFF

j_gene: TRBJ2-3
len: 14
v_gene: TRBV28
d_gene: .
abundance: .
CDR3nt: TGTGCCAGCAGTTTATCGATCACCCGGGATACGCAGTATTTT
CDR3aa: CASSLSITRDTQYF

j_gene: TRBJ2-1
len: 17
v_gene: TRBV9
d_gene: TRBD1
abundance: .
CDR3nt: TGTGCCAGCAGCGCGCGCCCCGGGACAGGGGCCTACAATGAGCAGTTCTTC
CDR3aa: CASSARPGTGAYNEQFF

j_gene: TRBJ1-6
len: 16
v_gene: TRBV18
d_gene: TRBD1
abundance: .
CDR3nt: TGTGCCAGCTCATCACAGGGGAGGTCGTATAATTCACCCCTCCACTTT
CDR3aa: CASSSQGRSYNSPLHF

j_gene: TRBJ2-1
len: 15
v_gene: TRBV5-1
d_gene: TRBD1
abundance: .
CDR3nt: TGCGCCAGCAGCCTTTCCGGGACAGGGCACAATGAGCAGTTCTTC
CDR3aa: CASSLSGTGHNEQFF

j_gene: TRBJ1-2
len: 14
v_gene: TRBV5-5
d_gene: .
abundance: .
CDR3nt: TGTGCCAGCAGCTTGGGCGAGGTCTTCATTGGCTACACCTTC
CDR3aa: CASSLGEVFIGYTF

j_gene: TRBJ2-7
len: 15
v_gene: TRBV28
d_gene: .
abundance: .
CDR3nt: TGTGCCAGCAAAATCGAGGGTGGGAAAACCTACGAGCAGTACTTC
CDR3aa: CASKIEGGKTYEQYF

j_gene: TRBJ1-2
len: 13
v_gene: TRBV9
d_gene: .
abundance: .
CDR3nt: TGTGCCAGCAGCCCCCGTTTCAGAGGTGGCTACACCTTC
CDR3aa: CASSPRFRGGYTF

j_gene: TRBJ2-1
len: 14
v_gene: TRBV29-1
d_gene: TRBD2
abundance: .
CDR3nt: TGCAGCGTTGAGCCTAGCGGGGCGAACAATGAGCAGTTCTTC
CDR3aa: CSVEPSGANNEQFF

j_gene: TRBJ2-7
len: 11
v_gene: TRBV5-5
d_gene: .
abundance: .
CDR3nt: TGTGCCAGCTCAAGTGGGGATAAGTCGTACTTC
CDR3aa: CASSSGDKSYF

j_gene: TRBJ1-2
len: 14
v_gene: TRBV2
d_gene: .
abundance: .
CDR3nt: TGTGCCAGCAGACGCAGAGTAGGAAACTATGGCTACACCTTC
CDR3aa: CASRRRVGNYGYTF

j_gene: TRBJ2-3
len: 14
v_gene: TRBV19
d_gene: TRBD1
abundance: once
CDR3nt: TGTGCCAGTAGTGAGACAGGGGGCACAGATACGCAGTATTTT
CDR3aa: CASSETGGTDTQYF

j_gene: TRBJ1-1
len: 15
v_gene: TRBV30
d_gene: .
abundance: .
CDR3nt: TGTGCCTGGAGTTTTGGGCACAGGGTGGGCACTGAAGCTTTCTTT
CDR3aa: CAWSFGHRVGTEAFF

j_gene: TRBJ2-7
len: 13
v_gene: TRBV6-5
d_gene: .
abundance: .
CDR3nt: TGTGCCAGCTCCAAAGATCGCCTGTACGAGCAGTACTTC
CDR3aa: CASSKDRLYEQYF

j_gene: TRBJ2-7
len: 15
v_gene: TRBV21-1
d_gene: .
abundance: .
CDR3nt: TGTGCCAGCAGCAAAGCGCCGGGGTGCCCCTACGAGCAGTACTTC
CDR3aa: CASSKAPGCPYEQYF

j_gene: TRBJ2-5
len: 15
v_gene: TRBV5-1
d_gene: TRBD2
abundance: .
CDR3nt: TGCGCCAGCAGCTCCCTAGCGGGGGGGCCAGAGACCCAGTACTTC
CDR3aa: CASSSLAGGPETQYF

j_gene: TRBJ1-1
len: 14
v_gene: TRBV7-8
d_gene: .
abundance: .
CDR3nt: TGTGCCAGCAGTCACGGGGGCTGGGGCACTGAAGCTTTCTTT
CDR3aa: CASSHGGWGTEAFF

j_gene: TRBJ2-7
len: 15
v_gene: TRBV5-1
d_gene: .
abundance: once
CDR3nt: TGCGCCAGCAGCTTGGATCGCGCGGGGTTGGGCGAGCAGTACTTC
CDR3aa: CASSLDRAGLGEQYF

j_gene: TRBJ1-4
len: 14
v_gene: TRBV7-6
d_gene: TRBD1
abundance: .
CDR3nt: TGTGCCAGCAGCTTAGGGACAGGGAATGAAAAACTGTTTTTT
CDR3aa: CASSLGTGNEKLFF